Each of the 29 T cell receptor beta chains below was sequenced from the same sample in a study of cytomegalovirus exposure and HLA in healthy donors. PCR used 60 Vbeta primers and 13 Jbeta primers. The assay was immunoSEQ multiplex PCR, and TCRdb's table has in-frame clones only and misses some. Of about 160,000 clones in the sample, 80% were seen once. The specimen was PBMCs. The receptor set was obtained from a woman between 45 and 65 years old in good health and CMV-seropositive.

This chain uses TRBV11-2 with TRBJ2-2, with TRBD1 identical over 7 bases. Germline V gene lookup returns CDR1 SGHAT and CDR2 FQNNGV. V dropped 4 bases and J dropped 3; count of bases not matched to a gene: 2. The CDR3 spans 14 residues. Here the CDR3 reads CASSSTGDTGELFF. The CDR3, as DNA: TGTGCCAGCAGCTCAACAGGGGACACCGGGGAGCTGTTTTTT.

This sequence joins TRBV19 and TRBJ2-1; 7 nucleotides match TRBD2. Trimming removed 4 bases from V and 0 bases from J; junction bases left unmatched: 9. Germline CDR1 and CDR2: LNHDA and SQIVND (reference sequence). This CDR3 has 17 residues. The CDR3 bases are TGTGCCAGTAGTAGCGGGGGATCCTGGGGCTCCTACAATGAGCAGTTCTTC. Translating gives CASSSGGSWGSYNEQFF.

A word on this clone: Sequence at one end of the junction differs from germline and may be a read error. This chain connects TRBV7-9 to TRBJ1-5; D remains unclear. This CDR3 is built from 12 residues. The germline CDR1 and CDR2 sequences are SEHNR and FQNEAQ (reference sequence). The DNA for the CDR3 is TGTTCCAGCAGCTTCTCGAATCAGCCCCAGCATTTT. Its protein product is CSSSFSNQPQHF.

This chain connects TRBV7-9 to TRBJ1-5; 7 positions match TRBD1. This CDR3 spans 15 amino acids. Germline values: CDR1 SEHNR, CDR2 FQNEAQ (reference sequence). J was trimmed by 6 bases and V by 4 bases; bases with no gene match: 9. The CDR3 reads CASSSTGEGGQPQHF. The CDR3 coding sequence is TGTGCCAGCAGCTCCACAGGGGAAGGAGGTCAGCCCCAGCATTTT.

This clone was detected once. CDR3 DNA sequence: TGTGCCAGCAGTCCCCCAGGGCAGACAGGGGGAAGAACTGAAGCTTTCTTT. It translates to CASSPPGQTGGRTEAFF. The chain carries TRBV28 and TRBJ1-1, with TRBD1 matching over 9 bases. The CDR3 is 17 amino acids. The V and J ends lost 5 bases and 5 bases, in that order; junction bases with no gene match: 15. Germline CDR1 MDHEN, CDR2 SYDVKM.

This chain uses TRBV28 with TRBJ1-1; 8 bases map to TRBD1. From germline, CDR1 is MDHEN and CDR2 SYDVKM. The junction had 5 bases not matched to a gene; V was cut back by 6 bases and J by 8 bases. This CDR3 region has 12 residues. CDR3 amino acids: CASRDRVEEAFF. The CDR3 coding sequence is TGTGCCAGCAGGGACAGGGTCGAGGAAGCTTTCTTT.

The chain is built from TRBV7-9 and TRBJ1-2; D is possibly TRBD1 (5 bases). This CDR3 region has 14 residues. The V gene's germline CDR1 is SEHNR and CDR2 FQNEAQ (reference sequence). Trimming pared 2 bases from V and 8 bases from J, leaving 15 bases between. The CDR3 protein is CASSLTERGNGYTF. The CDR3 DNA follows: TGTGCCAGCAGCTTAACCGAAAGGGGAAACGGCTACACCTTC.

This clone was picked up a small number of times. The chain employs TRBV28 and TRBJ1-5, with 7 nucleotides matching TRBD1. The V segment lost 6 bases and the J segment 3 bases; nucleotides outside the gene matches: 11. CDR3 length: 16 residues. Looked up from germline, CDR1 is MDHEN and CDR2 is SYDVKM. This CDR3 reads CASRTVTGDANQPQHF. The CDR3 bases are TGTGCCAGCAGGACAGTCACAGGGGATGCCAATCAGCCCCAGCATTTT. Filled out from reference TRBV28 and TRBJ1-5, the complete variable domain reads DVKVTQSSRYLVKRTGEKVFLECVQDMDHENMFWYRQDPGLGLRLIYFSYDVKMKEKGDIPEGYSVSREKKERFSLILESASTNQTSMYLCASRTVTGDANQPQHFGDGTRLSIL.

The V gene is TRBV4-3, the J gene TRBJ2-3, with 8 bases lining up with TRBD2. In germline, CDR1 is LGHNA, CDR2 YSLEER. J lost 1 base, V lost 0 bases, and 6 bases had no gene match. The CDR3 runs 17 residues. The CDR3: CASSQDRRGAGTDTQYF. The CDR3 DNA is TGCGCCAGCAGCCAAGATAGGCGGGGGGCGGGCACAGATACGCAGTATTTT.

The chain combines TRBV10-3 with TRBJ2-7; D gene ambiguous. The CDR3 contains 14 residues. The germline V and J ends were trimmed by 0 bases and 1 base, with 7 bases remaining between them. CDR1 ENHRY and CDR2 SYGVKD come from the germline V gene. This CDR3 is CAISESTGSYEQYF. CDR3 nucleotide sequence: TGTGCCATCAGTGAGTCGACCGGGTCCTACGAGCAGTACTTC.

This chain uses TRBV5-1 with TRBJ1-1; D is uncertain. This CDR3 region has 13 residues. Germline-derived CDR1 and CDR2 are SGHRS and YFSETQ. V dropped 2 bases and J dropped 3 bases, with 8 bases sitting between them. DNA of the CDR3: TGCGCCAGCAGCTTTCGGTCGGACACTGAAGCTTTCTTT. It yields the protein CASSFRSDTEAFF.

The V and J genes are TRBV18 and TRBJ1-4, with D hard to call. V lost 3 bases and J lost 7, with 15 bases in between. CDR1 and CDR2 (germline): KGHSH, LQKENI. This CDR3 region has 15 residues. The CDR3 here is CASSPRRELSEKLFF. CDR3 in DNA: TGTGCCAGCTCACCGAGGAGGGAATTAAGTGAAAAACTGTTTTTT.

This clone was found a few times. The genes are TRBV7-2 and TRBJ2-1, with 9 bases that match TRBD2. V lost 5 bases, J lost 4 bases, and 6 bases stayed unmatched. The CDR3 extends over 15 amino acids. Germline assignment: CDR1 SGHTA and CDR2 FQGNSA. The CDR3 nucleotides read TGTGCCAGCAGCCGAGCGGGGGGCCAATACAATGAGCAGTTCTTC. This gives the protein CASSRAGGQYNEQFF.

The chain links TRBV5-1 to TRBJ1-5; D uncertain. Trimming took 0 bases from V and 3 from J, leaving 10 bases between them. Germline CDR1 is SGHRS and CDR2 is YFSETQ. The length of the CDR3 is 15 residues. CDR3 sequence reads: CASSLDGLNNQPQHF. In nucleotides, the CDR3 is TGCGCCAGCAGCTTGGACGGTCTTAACAATCAGCCCCAGCATTTT.

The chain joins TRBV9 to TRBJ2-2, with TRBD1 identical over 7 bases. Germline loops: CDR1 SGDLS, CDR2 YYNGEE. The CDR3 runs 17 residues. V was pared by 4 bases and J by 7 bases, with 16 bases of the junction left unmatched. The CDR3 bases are TGTGCCAGCAGCTCCCACCGACAGGGCTCGTCGGTCGGGGAGCTGTTTTTT. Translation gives CASSSHRQGSSVGELFF.

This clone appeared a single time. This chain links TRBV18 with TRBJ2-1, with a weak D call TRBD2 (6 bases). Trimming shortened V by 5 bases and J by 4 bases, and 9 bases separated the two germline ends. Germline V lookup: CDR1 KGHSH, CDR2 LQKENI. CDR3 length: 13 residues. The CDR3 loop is CASSMGGYNEQFF. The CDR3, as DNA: TGTGCCAGCTCAATGGGAGGTTACAATGAGCAGTTCTTC. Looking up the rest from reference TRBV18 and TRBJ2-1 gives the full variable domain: NAGVMQNPRHLVRRRGQEARLRCSPMKGHSHVYWYRQLPEEGLKFMVYLQKENIIDESGMPKERFSAEFPKEGPSILRIQQVVRGDSAAYFCASSMGGYNEQFFGPGTRLTVL.

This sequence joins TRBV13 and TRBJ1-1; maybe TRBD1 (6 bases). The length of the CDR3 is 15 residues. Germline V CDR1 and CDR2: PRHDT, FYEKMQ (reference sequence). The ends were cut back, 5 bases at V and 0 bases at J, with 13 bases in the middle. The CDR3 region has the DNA TGTGCCAGCAGCGTGCGGGGGCCCGTGAACACTGAAGCTTTCTTT. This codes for CASSVRGPVNTEAFF.

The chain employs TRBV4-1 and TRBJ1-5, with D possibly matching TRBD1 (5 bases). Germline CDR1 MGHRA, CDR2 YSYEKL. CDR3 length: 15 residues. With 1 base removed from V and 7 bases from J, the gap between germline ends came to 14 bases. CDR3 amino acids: CASSQVSQGRQPQHF. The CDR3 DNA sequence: TGCGCCAGCAGCCAAGTGTCGCAGGGCAGACAGCCCCAGCATTTT.

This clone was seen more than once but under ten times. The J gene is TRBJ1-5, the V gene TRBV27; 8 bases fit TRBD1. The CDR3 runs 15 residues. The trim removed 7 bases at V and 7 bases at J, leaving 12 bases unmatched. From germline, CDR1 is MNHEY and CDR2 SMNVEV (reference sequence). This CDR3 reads CASTLTGTGEQPQHF. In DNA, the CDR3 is TGTGCCAGCACCTTAACTGGGACAGGAGAACAGCCCCAGCATTTT.

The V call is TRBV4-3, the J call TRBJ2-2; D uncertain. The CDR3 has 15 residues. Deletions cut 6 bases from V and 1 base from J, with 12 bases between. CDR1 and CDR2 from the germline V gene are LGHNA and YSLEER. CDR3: CASSQLNRNTGELFF. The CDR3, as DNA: TGCGCCAGCAGTCAATTAAACAGGAACACCGGGGAGCTGTTTTTT.

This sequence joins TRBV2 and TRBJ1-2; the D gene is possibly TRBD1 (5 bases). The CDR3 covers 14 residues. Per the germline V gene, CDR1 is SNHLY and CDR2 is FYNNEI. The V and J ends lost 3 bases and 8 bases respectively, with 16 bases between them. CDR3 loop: CASSEGGARLGYTF. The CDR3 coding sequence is TGTGCCAGCAGTGAGGGGGGAGCCCGCTTGGGCTACACCTTC.

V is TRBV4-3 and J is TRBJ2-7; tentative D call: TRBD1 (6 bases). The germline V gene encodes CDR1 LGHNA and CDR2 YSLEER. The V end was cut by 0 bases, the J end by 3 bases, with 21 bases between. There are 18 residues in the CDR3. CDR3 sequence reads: CASSQDTDFGRGNYEQYF. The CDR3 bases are TGCGCCAGCAGCCAAGATACCGACTTCGGCAGGGGAAACTACGAGCAGTACTTC.

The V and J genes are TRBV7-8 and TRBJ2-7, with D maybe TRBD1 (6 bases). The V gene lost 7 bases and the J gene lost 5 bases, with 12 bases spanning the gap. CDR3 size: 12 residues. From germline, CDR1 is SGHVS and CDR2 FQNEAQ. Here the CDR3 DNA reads TGTGCCAGCACCGTCTCAGGGGACGAGCAGTACTTC. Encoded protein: CASTVSGDEQYF.

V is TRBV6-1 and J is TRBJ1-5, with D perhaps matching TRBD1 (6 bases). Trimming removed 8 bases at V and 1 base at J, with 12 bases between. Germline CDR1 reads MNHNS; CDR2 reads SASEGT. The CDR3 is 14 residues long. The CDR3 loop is CASGAGVSNQPQHF. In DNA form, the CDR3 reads TGTGCCAGCGGGGCAGGGGTGAGCAATCAGCCCCAGCATTTT.

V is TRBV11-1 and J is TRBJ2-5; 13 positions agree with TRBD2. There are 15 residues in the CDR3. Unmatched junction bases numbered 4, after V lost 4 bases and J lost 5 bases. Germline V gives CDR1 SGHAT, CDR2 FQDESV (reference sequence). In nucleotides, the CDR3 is TGTGCCAGCAGCTCACTAGCGGGAGGGGAGGAGACCCAGTACTTC. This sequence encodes CASSSLAGGEETQYF.

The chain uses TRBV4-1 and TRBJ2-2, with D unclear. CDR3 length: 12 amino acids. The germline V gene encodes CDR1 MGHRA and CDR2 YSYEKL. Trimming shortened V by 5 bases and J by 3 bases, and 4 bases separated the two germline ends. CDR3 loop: CASSFDTGELFF. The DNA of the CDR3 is TGCGCCAGCAGCTTCGACACCGGGGAGCTGTTTTTT.

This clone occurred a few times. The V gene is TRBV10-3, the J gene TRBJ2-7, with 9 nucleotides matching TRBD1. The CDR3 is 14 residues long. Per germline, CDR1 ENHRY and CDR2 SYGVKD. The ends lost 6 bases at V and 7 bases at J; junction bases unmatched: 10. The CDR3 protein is CAIRGTGTSWEQYF. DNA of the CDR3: TGTGCCATCAGGGGGACAGGGACCTCATGGGAGCAGTACTTC.

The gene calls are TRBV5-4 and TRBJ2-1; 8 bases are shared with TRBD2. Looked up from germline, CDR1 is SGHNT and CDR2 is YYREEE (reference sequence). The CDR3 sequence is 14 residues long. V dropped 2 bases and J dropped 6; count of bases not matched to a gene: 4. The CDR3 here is CASSFGAGGNEQFF. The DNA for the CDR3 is TGTGCCAGCAGCTTTGGGGCGGGAGGCAATGAGCAGTTCTTC.

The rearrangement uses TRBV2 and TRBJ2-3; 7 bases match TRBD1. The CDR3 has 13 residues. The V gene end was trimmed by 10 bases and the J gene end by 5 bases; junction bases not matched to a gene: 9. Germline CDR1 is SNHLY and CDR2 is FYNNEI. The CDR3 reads CATFEGARDTQYF. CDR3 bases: TGTGCCACCTTTGAGGGGGCCAGAGATACGCAGTATTTT. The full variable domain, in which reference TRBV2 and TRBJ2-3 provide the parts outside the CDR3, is EPEVTQTPSHQVTQMGQEVILRCVPISNHLYFYWYRQILGQKVEFLVSFYNNEISEKSEIFDDQFSVERPDGSNFTLKIRSTKLEDSAMYFCATFEGARDTQYFGPGTRLTVL.